This T cell receptor beta chain was recorded in a study of blood T cell repertoires in COVID-19 (dated by TCRdb to 2018 to 2020). Looking at the study overall: Collaborator samples came from the United States, Italy and Spain and covered acute and convalescent phases of COVID-19. The prospective study material was composed of cDNA or gDNA derived from T cells, B-cell-depleted T cells, or PBMCs. The dataset comprised deeply sampled blood TCRbeta repertoires from subjects exposed to, actively infected with, or recovered from COVID-19. A freely available public database, intended as a resource for researchers studying the immune response to SARS-CoV-2, is where the repertoires were released. Samples came from the ongoing ImmuneRACE study (first 160 participants) plus 1,254 subjects from 6 global collaborators. The sample metadata nearly always contained a de-identified subject ID, COVID-19 status, age in years and sex. Where HLA class I and class II types were available, the types were taken from metadata supplied by the sample provider, not from assay-based typing. What the research found in general, with its limitations: How much clinical and demographic metadata was included differed by source and by participant, and the metadata was provided uncurated.

According to the germline V gene, CDR1 reads SNHLY and CDR2 reads FYNNEI. Reading from cysteine to phenylalanine, the CDR3 counts 14 amino acids. The only DNA kept is the CDR3, 42 bases in frame from the first base. After removal of 6 bases from V and 0 bases from J, the junction retains 5 bases not matched to a gene. In the prospective study, participants were roughly 18 to 90 years old, resided in approximately 25 geographic areas of the United States, and were enrolled through a virtual design. Cohort assignment in the prospective study relied on participant-reported clinical history from a screening survey and a study questionnaire. ImmuneRACE Cohort 3 recovered participants were defined by two consecutive negative NP/OP PCR tests, healthcare professional clearance, or symptom resolution. In the prospective study, whole blood, serum and a nasopharyngeal or oropharyngeal swab were collected from each participant by mobile phlebotomists. Prospective study participants could optionally give additional blood draws and questionnaires over an approximately 2-month period. Before DNA extraction, blood samples from the prospective study were shipped at room temperature or frozen.

The immunoSEQ Assay, a bias-controlled multiplex PCR, was used to amplify TCRbeta CDR3 regions from genomic DNA. In the authors' own workflow: The number of nucleated cells in each sample was estimated from the amplification of reference gene primers within the assay. To quantify the absolute abundance of each unique TCRbeta CDR3 rearrangement, sequence reads were collapsed and filtered. For each sample, productive Simpson clonality was calculated as the square root of Simpson's diversity index over productive rearrangements. TCRdb obtained this table from immuneACCESS and retained in-frame rearrangements with V and J assigned. These tables miss some clones; where compared with another copy, unresolved V genes account for less than half of the shortfall, and the remainder is unexplained. That table supplies the V and J calls and clone size; D and trimming were determined from the DNA. Recorded for this sample are 250,000 to 400,000 clones; about 92% of them occurred a single time. Roughly 2.5% of the sample rests with the top ten.

A remark on this clone: Its antigen is currently not known. No qualities accompany the bases; no much larger clone lies one base away.

The receptor's source is a man aged 60 to 75 who had recovered from COVID-19. Rearrangement joined TRBV2 to TRBJ2-7; 7 bases in the junction line up with TRBD1. Sequenced input: PBMCs or T cells enriched from blood (not recorded which). The nucleotide sequence reads TGTGCCAGCAGGGCGACAGGGAGCTCCTACGAGCAGTACTTC. It translates as CASRATGSSYEQYF.